Following are 22 T cell receptor beta chains from one sample sequenced in a study of Graves' ophthalmopathy and Graves' hyperthyroidism. Amplified TCR beta CDR3 regions were obtained using RNA transcripts as template. Following a first-round RT-PCR that used HTBI primers, a second-round multiplex PCR was carried out. One entry per CDR3 protein results from TCRdb running MiXCR on the multiplex PCR reads. The sample shows under 800,000 distinct CDR3 sequences, 22% of them seen only once. The sample taken for sequencing was peripheral blood. The receptors shown here come from a woman between 18 and 29 years old with stable Graves' hyperthyroidism. Some clones in this sample may be carry-over from other donors' samples.

This clonotype was counted at least ten times. The chain carries TRBV30 and TRBJ1-3, with D perhaps matching TRBD1 (6 bases). The germline gives CDR1 GTSNPN, CDR2 SVGIG (reference sequence). V lost 8 bases, J lost 0 bases, and 11 bases lay in between. There are 13 residues in the CDR3. The CDR3: CASRQDSGNTIYF. The CDR3 coding sequence is TGTGCCAGCCGACAGGACTCTGGAAACACCATATATTTT.

The chain joins TRBV18 to TRBJ2-5, with 9 bases lining up with TRBD2. Germline V lookup: CDR1 KGHSH, CDR2 LQKENI. J was trimmed by 0 bases and V by 3 bases; bases with no gene match: 2. The CDR3 spans 15 residues. This chain's CDR3 is CASSPLAGNQETQYF. Written as DNA, the CDR3 is TGTGCCAGCTCACCTCTAGCGGGAAACCAAGAGACCCAGTACTTC.

This clonotype was counted many times. This rearrangement joins TRBV29-1 to TRBJ1-1, with a possible D match to TRBD1 (5 bases). This CDR3 region has 14 residues. Germline assignment: CDR1 SQVTM and CDR2 ANQGSEA. Trimming left V 4 bases short and J 1 base short, with 13 bases between. CDR3 region: CSVVWGVGNTEAFF. DNA for the CDR3: TGCAGCGTTGTTTGGGGGGTTGGGAACACTGAAGCTTTCTTT.

The table lists this clonotype with many counts. J is TRBJ2-2 and V is TRBV2, with TRBD1 matching 7 bases. The CDR3 runs 15 residues. V dropped 6 bases and J dropped 5; count of bases not matched to a gene: 9. The germline V gene encodes CDR1 SNHLY and CDR2 FYNNEI. CDR3 in DNA: TGTGCCAGCAGATGGGGACAGTCTTTAACCGGGGAGCTGTTTTTT. Encoded protein: CASRWGQSLTGELFF.

Ten or more counts support this clonotype. The chain has TRBV11-1 and TRBJ2-3; 10 bases are a match to TRBD2. CDR3 length: 16 amino acids. CDR1 and CDR2 (germline): SGHAT, FQDESV (reference sequence). Trimming took 5 bases from V and 5 from J; bases not matched to a gene: 10. The CDR3 loop reads CASSQDSGGRGDTQYF. The CDR3 DNA is TGTGCCAGCAGCCAGGATAGCGGGGGGCGCGGAGATACGCAGTATTTT.

The V gene is TRBV2, the J gene TRBJ2-7, with a tentative D call TRBD1 (6 bases). The CDR3 has 14 amino acids. CDR1 and CDR2 from the germline V gene are SNHLY and FYNNEI. Trimming removed 5 bases from V and 2 bases from J, with 13 bases in between. CDR3 protein: CASSRTGNPYEQYF. The CDR3 nucleotides read TGTGCCAGCAGTCGAACAGGGAACCCCTACGAGCAGTACTTC. Complete variable domain (other parts from reference TRBV2 and TRBJ2-7): EPEVTQTPSHQVTQMGQEVILRCVPISNHLYFYWYRQILGQKVEFLVSFYNNEISEKSEIFDDQFSVERPDGSNFTLKIRSTKLEDSAMYFCASSRTGNPYEQYFGPGTRLTVT.

The table lists this clonotype with a few counts. The chain joins TRBV7-2 to TRBJ2-7; 9 nucleotides line up with TRBD1. CDR3 length equals 14 residues. Germline loops: CDR1 SGHTA, CDR2 FQGNSA. The V and J ends lost 2 bases and 5 bases, in that order; junction bases with no gene match: 4. The DNA of the CDR3 is TGTGCCAGCAGCTTACTCACAGGGGGCAACGAGCAGTACTTC. Amino acid sequence: CASSLLTGGNEQYF.

This clonotype showed up many times. The gene calls are TRBV5-4 and TRBJ2-7; 7 bases map to TRBD1. CDR1 and CDR2 from the germline V gene are SGHNT and YYREEE (reference sequence). The CDR3 has 15 residues. V was clipped by 4 bases and J by 1 base; unmatched bases: 8. The CDR3 region is CASSPSTGSSYEQYF. The CDR3 nucleotides are TGTGCCAGCAGCCCTTCGACAGGGAGTTCCTACGAGCAGTACTTC.

This clonotype was picked up many times. The chain has TRBV28 and TRBJ2-7; 9 bases are shared with TRBD1. The ends lost 8 bases at V and 2 bases at J; junction bases unmatched: 10. This CDR3 region has 15 residues. Germline V lookup: CDR1 MDHEN, CDR2 SYDVKM. CDR3 sequence reads: CASWGSGQGTYEQYF. The CDR3 DNA reads TGTGCCAGCTGGGGGTCGGGACAGGGAACCTACGAGCAGTACTTC. The full variable domain, completed using reference TRBV28 and TRBJ2-7, is DVKVTQSSRYLVKRTGEKVFLECVQDMDHENMFWYRQDPGLGLRLIYFSYDVKMKEKGDIPEGYSVSREKKERFSLILESASTNQTSMYLCASWGSGQGTYEQYFGPGTRLTVT.

This clonotype showed up just a few times. The CDR3 coding sequence is TGTGCCAGCAGTGGAGGACAGGGGGCAACCCAAGAGACCCAGTACTTC. This sequence encodes CASSGGQGATQETQYF. V and J are TRBV6-2 or TRBV6-3 and TRBJ2-5, with 11 positions matching TRBD1. With 5 bases clipped from V and 1 base from J, the junction kept 6 bases outside the gene matches. CDR1 and CDR2 from the germline V gene are MNHEY and SVGEGT. This CDR3 region has 16 residues.

In its sample, this clonotype was seen many times. V and J are TRBV18 and TRBJ1-1, with 8 bases that match TRBD1. The V gene end was trimmed by 1 base and the J gene end by 7 bases; junction bases not matched to a gene: 2. The CDR3 is 13 amino acids. The germline V gene has CDR1 KGHSH and CDR2 LQKENI. DNA for the CDR3: TGTGCCAGCTCACCACAAGGACAGGGTGAAGCTTTCTTT. Residues: CASSPQGQGEAFF.

The chain has TRBV20-1 and TRBJ2-7; TRBD2 aligns across 10 bases. This CDR3 has 14 residues. Germline CDR1 and CDR2: DFQATT and SNEGSKA (reference sequence). After removal of 2 bases from V and 5 bases from J, the junction contained 6 bases not matched to a gene. This CDR3 reads CSARKREGSNEQYF. CDR3 bases: TGCAGTGCTAGAAAGCGGGAGGGGTCGAACGAGCAGTACTTC.

This clonotype has a count of ten or more. The chain employs TRBV12-5 and TRBJ1-1; D possibly corresponds to TRBD1 (6 bases). V was pared by 0 bases and J by 5 bases, with 16 bases between. The CDR3 covers 16 residues. Germline loops: CDR1 LGHNT, CDR2 FRNRAP. CDR3 DNA: TGTGCTAGTGGTTTGGTACTGGGGGGCGCGGGGACTGAAGCTTTCTTT. It is translated as CASGLVLGGAGTEAFF.

This chain connects TRBV30 to TRBJ1-3; D gene unclear. With 1 base removed from V and 4 bases from J, the gap between germline ends came to 11 bases. The CDR3 runs 14 residues. Germline CDR1 is GTSNPN and CDR2 is SVGIG (reference sequence). CDR3 bases: TGTGCCTGGAGTGCCGCCGGCGGCGGAAACACCATATATTTT. Amino acids: CAWSAAGGGNTIYF.

V usage is TRBV27 and J usage is TRBJ1-5; tentatively, D is TRBD1 (5 bases). Per the germline V gene, CDR1 is MNHEY and CDR2 is SMNVEV (reference sequence). There are 16 residues in the CDR3. V lost 5 bases, J lost 4 bases, and 18 bases lay in between. The CDR3 sequence is CASSRSLGGLNQPQHF. As DNA, the CDR3 is TGTGCCAGCAGTCGGAGCTTGGGGGGACTAAATCAGCCCCAGCATTTT.

Regarding this clonotype: A read error is likely, as this CDR3 ends without the conserved phenylalanine or tryptophan. This chain uses TRBV15 with TRBJ2-7; D remains ambiguous. Germline V CDR1 and CDR2: LNHNV, YYDKDF (reference sequence). This CDR3 comprises 11 residues. The CDR3 coding sequence is TGTGCTACCAGCAGAGACGGCGAGCAGTACTAC. Residues: CATSRDGEQYY.

This clonotype was seen repeatedly, ten times or more. The chain carries TRBV2 and TRBJ1-2, with 8 bases identical to TRBD1. The CDR3 spans 17 residues. V trimming: 4 bases; J trimming: 0 bases; junction bases outside the gene matches: 10. Germline CDR1 reads SNHLY; CDR2 reads FYNNEI. CDR3: CASSGGQDNTANYGYTF. CDR3 DNA: TGTGCCAGCAGTGGGGGACAGGACAATACAGCTAACTATGGCTACACCTTC.

This clonotype was seen at least ten times. The chain links TRBV6-2 or TRBV6-3 to TRBJ1-6, with 8 bases aligning to TRBD1. Germline CDR1 is MNHEY and CDR2 is SVGEGT. This CDR3 comprises 16 residues. V dropped 6 bases and J dropped 3; count of bases not matched to a gene: 7. CDR3 DNA: TGTGCCAGCAGCCTCCGGGACAGGATCTATAATTCACCCCTCCACTTT. Translation: CASSLRDRIYNSPLHF.

This clonotype was detected ten times or more. The V and J genes are TRBV5-1 and TRBJ1-1, with D possibly being TRBD1 (5 bases). Looked up from germline, CDR1 is SGHRS and CDR2 is YFSETQ. The CDR3 is 14 amino acids. The germline V and J ends were trimmed by 0 bases and 6 bases, with 12 bases remaining between them. The CDR3: CASSLAVTGPEAFF. The CDR3 region has the DNA TGCGCCAGCAGCTTGGCCGTAACGGGACCTGAAGCTTTCTTT.

This clonotype was seen at least ten times. The V and J genes are TRBV28 and TRBJ2-7; D gene uncertain. Looked up from germline, CDR1 is MDHEN and CDR2 is SYDVKM. V lost 3 bases and J lost 7, with 16 bases in between. This CDR3 spans 14 amino acids. The CDR3 loop reads CASSLARALGEQYF. The CDR3 DNA sequence: TGTGCCAGCAGTTTGGCCAGAGCCTTGGGGGAGCAGTACTTC.

The chain is built from TRBV28 and TRBJ2-5; TRBD1 aligns across 9 bases. This CDR3 comprises 14 residues. Unmatched junction bases numbered 7, after V lost 6 bases and J lost 5 bases. Germline CDR1 MDHEN, CDR2 SYDVKM. This chain's CDR3 is CASRLQGAGETQYF. The CDR3 nucleotides are TGTGCCAGCAGACTACAGGGGGCTGGGGAGACCCAGTACTTC.

The sample holds many counts of this clonotype. This chain links TRBV20-1 with TRBJ1-1; TRBD1 is a possible D gene (5 bases). The CDR3 runs to 14 residues. V lost 2 bases and J 3 bases, leaving 13 bases between the germline ends. Germline CDR1 is DFQATT and CDR2 is SNEGSKA (reference sequence). CDR3 sequence: CSARSQGLDTEAFF. Here the CDR3 DNA reads TGCAGTGCTAGAAGTCAGGGCTTGGACACTGAAGCTTTCTTT.